Following are 25 T cell receptor beta chains from one sample sequenced in a study of T-cell memory formation after mild COVID-19. TCRdb re-called the 5' RACE reads with MiXCR, one entry per CDR3 protein. In the table there are fewer than 90,000 distinct CDR3 sequences, 9.5% to 15% of which are singletons. Sample: PBMCs or a T cell subset sorted from them (not recorded which). The receptors were sampled from a man between 18 and 35 years old who had mild COVID-19 (a few samples of this study predate the infection). Cell type and time point are not known.

This clonotype was detected many times. The chain recombines TRBV6-5 with TRBJ2-1; 7 nucleotides agree with TRBD1. The CDR3 is made up of 16 amino acids. From germline, CDR1 is MNHEY and CDR2 SVGAGI. The V segment lost 4 bases and the J segment 4 bases; nucleotides outside the gene matches: 10. CDR3 DNA: TGTGCCAGCAGTTTGAACTCCGGGACAGCATACAATGAGCAGTTCTTC. It yields the protein CASSLNSGTAYNEQFF.

This clonotype turned up a few times. This rearrangement joins TRBV27 to TRBJ2-1; D unclear. In germline, CDR1 is MNHEY, CDR2 SMNVEV (reference sequence). V was trimmed by 1 base and J by 5 bases, leaving 12 bases between them. There are 15 residues in the CDR3. The CDR3 region has the DNA TGTGCCAGCAGTTTATATCGCTCAACTAACAATGAGCAGTTCTTC. It yields the protein CASSLYRSTNNEQFF.

The chain employs TRBV7-9 and TRBJ1-1, with a possible D match to TRBD1 (5 bases). Germline V gene sequence: CDR1 SEHNR, CDR2 FQNEAQ (reference sequence). CDR3 length equals 14 residues. Between the trimmed V and J ends, which lost 4 bases and 1 base, there was a span of 10 bases. The CDR3 sequence: CASSYHGQNTEAFF. The DNA of the CDR3 is TGTGCCAGCAGCTATCACGGACAGAACACTGAAGCTTTCTTT.

The chain carries TRBV10-2 and TRBJ2-7; D remains ambiguous. V lost 3 bases and J 1 base, leaving 7 bases between the germline ends. The CDR3 sequence is 13 residues long. Germline CDR1 WSHSY, CDR2 SAAADI. CDR3 nucleotides: TGCGCCAGCAGTGATGGGTTTTCCTACGAGCAGTACTTC. It yields the protein CASSDGFSYEQYF.

The V gene is TRBV11-2, the J gene TRBJ2-3; D uncertain. The length of the CDR3 is 12 residues. V lost 3 bases and J lost 2, with 3 bases in between. Germline V gene lookup returns CDR1 SGHAT and CDR2 FQNNGV. The CDR3 here is CASSFLTDTQYF. The DNA for the CDR3 is TGTGCCAGCAGCTTCCTCACAGATACGCAGTATTTT.

The V and J genes are TRBV4-3 and TRBJ2-5, with D unclear. This CDR3 is 18 amino acids long. The V end was cut by 0 bases, the J end by 2 bases, with 19 bases between. Germline V gene data show CDR1 as LGHNA and CDR2 as YSLEER. The DNA for the CDR3 is TGCGCCAGCAGCCAAGAGGTTTTCGGAACCAACCAACAAGAGACCCAGTACTTC. This gives the protein CASSQEVFGTNQQETQYF.

This clonotype has only a few counts. The CDR3 DNA follows: TGTGCCAGCAGCTTATTGGGTGACAAGTCCCCTGGGGCCAACGTCCTGACTTTC. It translates to CASSLLGDKSPGANVLTF. The chain uses TRBV7-3 and TRBJ2-6, with D uncertain. Trimming left V 2 bases short and J 2 bases short, with 16 bases between. The CDR3 is made up of 18 amino acids. Germline CDR1 reads SGHTA; CDR2 reads FQGTGA. Together with reference TRBV7-3 and TRBJ2-6, the CDR3 gives the full variable domain: GAGVSQTPSNKVTEKGKYVELRCDPISGHTALYWYRQSLGQGPEFLIYFQGTGAADDSGLPNDRFFAVRPEGSVSTLKIQRTERGDSAVYLCASSLLGDKSPGANVLTFGAGSRLTVL.

This clonotype has just a few counts. The chain has TRBV6-2 or TRBV6-3 and TRBJ1-2; TRBD1 matches 8 bases. Germline assignment: CDR1 MNHEY and CDR2 SVGEGT. Germline trimming cut 4 bases from V and 2 bases from J; bases unmatched to any gene: 9. CDR3 length: 16 amino acids. This CDR3 reads CASSLPGTGANYGYTF. Written as DNA, the CDR3 is TGTGCCAGCAGTTTACCCGGGACAGGCGCGAACTATGGCTACACCTTC.

There are a few counts of this clonotype. The rearrangement links TRBV4-3 to TRBJ2-7; D might be TRBD2 (6 bases). The CDR3 spans 15 residues. CDR1 LGHNA and CDR2 YSLEER come from the germline V gene. V was trimmed by 0 bases and J by 2 bases, leaving 11 bases between them. As DNA, the CDR3 is TGCGCCAGCAGCCAAGAGTGGAGGGAGACCTACGAGCAGTACTTC. Translated: CASSQEWRETYEQYF.

This clonotype occurred many times. The chain uses TRBV6-4 and TRBJ2-3; the match to TRBD2 covers 11 bases. Germline trimming cut 4 bases from V and 3 bases from J; bases unmatched to any gene: 3. In germline, CDR1 is MRHNA, CDR2 SNTAGT. The length of the CDR3 is 15 residues. The CDR3 nucleotides read TGTGCCAGCAGTGTTAGCGGGGGGGCGACAGATACGCAGTATTTT. Translation: CASSVSGGATDTQYF.

This chain joins TRBV25-1 and TRBJ2-7; TRBD2 aligns across 7 bases. The CDR3 sequence is 14 residues long. The V segment lost 5 bases and the J segment 3 bases; nucleotides outside the gene matches: 7. The V gene's germline CDR1 is MGHDK and CDR2 SYGVNS. This chain's CDR3 is CASSRPGRVYEQYF. CDR3 in DNA: TGTGCCAGCAGTCGGCCGGGGAGGGTCTACGAGCAGTACTTC.

This clonotype appeared a few times. The J gene is TRBJ2-2, the V gene TRBV5-1, with TRBD1 matching over 12 bases. The J segment lost 2 bases and the V segment lost 2 bases, leaving 7 bases of the junction unmatched. The CDR3 extends over 18 amino acids. Germline CDR1 and CDR2: SGHRS and YFSETQ. The CDR3 coding sequence is TGCGCCAGCAGCTTACCGGGACAGGGGGCCTTTAACACCGGGGAGCTGTTTTTT. This translates into CASSLPGQGAFNTGELFF.

The chain combines TRBV7-6 with TRBJ2-7, with 7 bases fitting TRBD1. V dropped 3 bases and J dropped 5; count of bases not matched to a gene: 7. The V gene's germline CDR1 is SGHVS and CDR2 FNYEAQ. The CDR3 is made up of 14 amino acids. The CDR3 spells CASSFGRQGNEQYF. For the CDR3, the DNA is TGTGCCAGCAGCTTTGGGAGACAGGGCAACGAGCAGTACTTC. Full variable domain (rest looked up from reference TRBV7-6 and TRBJ2-7): GAGVSQSPRYKVTKRGQDVALRCDPISGHVSLYWYRQALGQGPEFLTYFNYEAQQDKSGLPNDRFSAERPEGSISTLTIQRTEQRDSAMYRCASSFGRQGNEQYFGPGTRLTVT.

This clonotype was counted ten times or more. The rearrangement links TRBV12-3 or TRBV12-4 to TRBJ2-3; TRBD2 aligns across 10 bases. CDR3 length: 14 residues. Germline trimming cut 3 bases from V and 6 bases from J; bases unmatched to any gene: 3. CDR3 amino acids: CASSFPSGGDTQYF. The CDR3 DNA reads as TGTGCCAGCAGTTTCCCTAGCGGGGGTGATACGCAGTATTTT.

This chain connects TRBV29-1 to TRBJ1-1; the D gene is possibly TRBD1 (5 bases). The ends were cut back, 5 bases at V and 2 bases at J, with 12 bases in the middle. This CDR3 comprises 13 residues. Germline V gene sequence: CDR1 SQVTM, CDR2 ANQGSEA. DNA for the CDR3: TGCAGCGTTCAACCGGGACTTAACACTGAAGCTTTCTTT. Translating gives CSVQPGLNTEAFF.

The table lists this clonotype with a few counts. The chain employs TRBV11-2 and TRBJ2-2; TRBD2 might be the D (6 bases). Per the germline V gene, CDR1 is SGHAT and CDR2 is FQNNGV. The V end was cut by 3 bases, the J end by 3 bases, with 14 bases between. This CDR3 is 16 amino acids long. CDR3: CASSFVTSQDTGELFF. For the CDR3, the DNA is TGTGCCAGCAGCTTTGTGACTAGTCAGGACACCGGGGAGCTGTTTTTT.

This clonotype was detected a few times. In DNA form, the CDR3 reads TGCGCCAGCAGCCAAGGCGGGGGACAGGGGGGAGAGCAGTACTTC. Translated: CASSQGGGQGGEQYF. The J gene is TRBJ2-7, the V gene TRBV4-1; 11 bases match TRBD1. The CDR3 is made up of 15 amino acids. The germline CDR1 and CDR2 sequences are MGHRA and YSYEKL. V dropped 1 base and J dropped 7; count of bases not matched to a gene: 6.

This clonotype was picked up many times. J is TRBJ2-1 and V is TRBV7-2; no firm D call. The CDR3 loop spans 16 amino acids. Germline V gene sequence: CDR1 SGHTA, CDR2 FQGNSA. V lost 11 bases and J 0 bases, leaving 20 bases between the germline ends. The CDR3 spells CASGTLGLSSYNEQFF. CDR3 DNA sequence: TGTGCCTCCGGTACCTTGGGCCTGAGCTCCTACAATGAGCAGTTCTTC.

The CDR3 DNA follows: TGTGCCAGCAGCGTCCAAACCGGGACAGGGGCCCCCGAGCAGTACTTC. Its protein is CASSVQTGTGAPEQYF. The chain couples TRBV9 to TRBJ2-7; 10 bases match TRBD1. Germline assignment: CDR1 SGDLS and CDR2 YYNGEE. The CDR3 consists of 16 residues. The junction had 11 bases not matched to a gene; V was cut back by 2 bases and J by 6 bases. The entire variable domain, with the rest obtained from reference TRBV9 and TRBJ2-7, is as follows: DSGVTQTPKHLITATGQRVTLRCSPRSGDLSVYWYQQSLDQGLQFLIQYYNGEERAKGNILERFSAQQFPDLHSELNLSSLELGDSALYFCASSVQTGTGAPEQYFGPGTRLTVT.

This clonotype was picked up many times. The chain couples TRBV18 to TRBJ2-1, with 8 bases matching TRBD1. CDR3 size: 16 residues. Per the germline V gene, CDR1 is KGHSH and CDR2 is LQKENI. V trimming: 4 bases; J trimming: 4 bases; junction bases outside the gene matches: 9. CDR3 sequence: CASSLNQGAKYNEQFF. CDR3 sequence (DNA): TGTGCCAGCTCACTTAATCAGGGGGCGAAGTACAATGAGCAGTTCTTC.

This clonotype was counted a few times. This chain connects TRBV15 to TRBJ2-6; D gene uncertain. Trimming stripped 5 bases from V and 2 bases from J, with 13 bases between. This CDR3 is built from 16 residues. Germline V CDR1 and CDR2: LNHNV, YYDKDF (reference sequence). CDR3 nucleotide sequence: TGTGCCACCAGCCCCGGACGTGCGGCTGGGGCCAACGTCCTGACTTTC. Amino acid sequence: CATSPGRAAGANVLTF.

V is TRBV7-2 and J is TRBJ1-5; possible D gene TRBD1, 6 bases. The V end lost 4 bases, the J end lost 4 bases, and 14 bases lay between the germline ends. CDR1 and CDR2 from the germline V gene are SGHTA and FQGNSA. The CDR3 is 15 amino acids. The CDR3 DNA reads as TGTGCCAGCAGCTACCGGCAGGGGAGGAATCAGCCCCAGCATTTT. This translates into CASSYRQGRNQPQHF.

Ten or more counts support this clonotype. CDR3 amino acids: CASSLVSSYNEQFF. The CDR3 DNA reads as TGTGCCAGCAGCTTGGTGAGCTCCTACAATGAGCAGTTCTTC. This chain uses TRBV7-2 with TRBJ2-1; D is uncertain. The CDR3 is made up of 14 amino acids. V lost 3 bases and J lost 0, with 6 bases in between. Germline V gives CDR1 SGHTA, CDR2 FQGNSA.

Ten or more counts support this clonotype. The chain employs TRBV7-9 and TRBJ2-7; 7 bases are shared with TRBD2. The CDR3 is made up of 17 amino acids. The germline V gene encodes CDR1 SEHNR and CDR2 FQNEAQ (reference sequence). The V gene end was trimmed by 5 bases and the J gene end by 5 bases; junction bases not matched to a gene: 18. The CDR3 is CASSPGSSGLPGHEQYF. CDR3 sequence (DNA): TGTGCCAGCAGCCCGGGAAGTAGCGGGCTGCCCGGGCACGAGCAGTACTTC.

CDR3 nucleotide sequence: TGCAGTGCTAGAGATCTCCCAGCGAACACCGGGGAGCTGTTTTTT. Its translation is CSARDLPANTGELFF. The V gene is TRBV20-1, the J gene TRBJ2-2; no firm D call. Trimming took off 0 bases at V and 0 bases at J, with 8 bases between the two ends. Germline V gene sequence: CDR1 DFQATT, CDR2 SNEGSKA (reference sequence). The CDR3 spans 15 residues.